Following are 25 T cell receptor beta chains from one sample sequenced in a study of glioma-infiltrating T cells after dendritic cell vaccination. Repertoires were generated with immunoSEQ multiplex PCR, while TCRdb's copy carries only in-frame clones and drops some. Of about 49,000 clones in the sample, 85% to 90% were seen once. Sample: blood, taken before dendritic cell vaccination. The receptor set was obtained from a human donor with glioblastoma.

This chain uses TRBV29-1 with TRBJ2-1, with D possibly TRBD2 on 5 matching bases. The germline V gene encodes CDR1 SQVTM and CDR2 ANQGSEA. V lost 8 bases and J lost 6, with 11 bases in between. This CDR3 has 11 amino acids. In DNA, the CDR3 is TGCAGCTCGGGGTGGGCCAATGAGCAGTTCTTC. This translates into CSSGWANEQFF.

Only a few counts were recorded for this clone. The chain combines TRBV27 with TRBJ2-1, with 13 bases lining up with TRBD2. The CDR3 length is 16 residues. Germline V gene lookup returns CDR1 MNHEY and CDR2 SMNVEV (reference sequence). Trimming at V came to 10 bases and at J to 6 bases, leaving 12 bases not matched to a gene. The CDR3: CATRRLAGGAGNEQFF. As DNA, the CDR3 is TGTGCCACCAGAAGACTAGCGGGAGGAGCTGGCAATGAGCAGTTCTTC.

The rearrangement joins TRBV4-3 to TRBJ2-3; TRBD2 matches at 7 bases. V shed 3 bases, J shed 2 bases, and the junction held 11 bases outside the gene matches. In germline, CDR1 is LGHNA, CDR2 YSLEER. This CDR3 spans 17 amino acids. The CDR3, as DNA: TGCGCCAGCAGCCAGCAAAGGAGCGGGGAGCACACAGATACGCAGTATTTT. Its translation: CASSQQRSGEHTDTQYF.

This clone was observed a single time. The rearrangement links TRBV11-2 to TRBJ1-3; D might be TRBD1 (5 bases). CDR3 length: 16 residues. In germline, CDR1 is SGHAT, CDR2 FQNNGV. Trimming took 2 bases from V and 6 from J, leaving 17 bases between them. Written as DNA, the CDR3 is TGTGCCAGCAGCTTATTCTCCAGGGTTGTGTCAAACACCATATATTTT. Translated, it gives CASSLFSRVVSNTIYF.

The chain joins TRBV15 to TRBJ1-4; 11 nucleotides align to TRBD1. Trimming took 2 bases from V and 8 from J; bases not matched to a gene: 7. Germline-derived CDR1 and CDR2 are LNHNV and YYDKDF (reference sequence). The CDR3 loop spans 16 amino acids. The CDR3 sequence: CATSRQADRGLEKLFF. The CDR3 DNA reads TGTGCCACCAGCAGACAAGCGGACAGGGGGCTCGAAAAACTGTTTTTT.

In DNA, the CDR3 is TGTGCCAGCAGTTTTCAGGCAGTGAACAATCAGCCCCAGCATTTT. Its translation is CASSFQAVNNQPQHF. The chain has TRBV27 and TRBJ1-5; the D is unclear. V was cut by 3 bases and J by 3 bases, with 12 bases left in between. The CDR3 totals 15 residues. From germline, CDR1 is MNHEY and CDR2 SMNVEV (reference sequence).

CDR3 sequence: CASSRTGVSGANVLTF. The DNA for the CDR3 is TGTGCCAGCAGCCGAACGGGGGTCTCTGGGGCCAACGTCCTGACTTTC. V gene TRBV7-3 combines with J gene TRBJ2-6, with D possibly TRBD2 on 6 matching bases. Germline V gene sequence: CDR1 SGHTA, CDR2 FQGTGA. This CDR3 is built from 16 residues. V was clipped by 5 bases and J by 0 bases, with 11 bases between them.

This rearrangement joins TRBV6-1 to TRBJ2-5; TRBD1 matches 7 bases. The J call may be in error: the DNA end matches TRBJ2-7 better. CDR1 and CDR2 (germline): MNHNS, SASEGT. The CDR3 consists of 13 residues. This CDR3 is CASSGGQPYEQYF. CDR3 in DNA: TGTGCCAGCAGTGGGGGACAGCCCTACGAGCAGTACTTC.

V is TRBV4-2 and J is TRBJ2-7; TRBD1 agrees at 7 bases. Germline assignment: CDR1 LGHNA and CDR2 YNFKEQ. V lost 4 bases to trimming and J lost 3 bases; unmatched junction nucleotides: 9. CDR3 size: 15 residues. This chain's CDR3 is CASSPHDRVGYEQYF. CDR3 DNA: TGTGCCAGCAGCCCTCACGACAGGGTGGGCTACGAGCAGTACTTC.

The chain carries TRBV25-1 and TRBJ2-1; no definite D call. The CDR3 is 14 amino acids. V was pared by 0 bases and J by 6 bases, with 9 bases between. CDR1 is MGHDK, CDR2 SYGVNS, per germline. The CDR3 coding sequence is TGTGCCAGCAGTGAATATACCAGTCTCAATGAGCAGTTCTTC. Translated: CASSEYTSLNEQFF.

The gene calls are TRBV14 and TRBJ1-5, with 8 bases that match TRBD1. Trimming cost V 2 bases and J 5 bases; bases outside gene matches: 5. Looked up from germline, CDR1 is SGHDN and CDR2 is FVKESK. The CDR3 sequence is 15 residues long. DNA of the CDR3: TGTGCCAGCAGCCAACTTACGACAGGGGATCAGCCCCAGCATTTT. Its protein is CASSQLTTGDQPQHF.

Here the CDR3 reads CASSWTGTVLNEQFF. The CDR3 nucleotides read TGTGCCAGCAGCTGGACCGGGACAGTTCTTAATGAGCAGTTCTTC. This rearrangement joins TRBV5-6 to TRBJ2-1; 7 bases are a match to TRBD1. CDR3 length equals 15 residues. The V gene end was trimmed by 3 bases and the J gene end by 7 bases; junction bases not matched to a gene: 10. Looked up from germline, CDR1 is SGHDT and CDR2 is YYEEEE.

The chain joins TRBV6-5 to TRBJ1-2; unclear D gene. V was clipped by 10 bases and J by 5 bases, with 11 bases between them. Germline V gene sequence: CDR1 MNHEY, CDR2 SVGAGI. The CDR3 sequence is 11 residues long. The CDR3 here is CATSGVYGYTF. The CDR3 nucleotides read TGTGCCACGTCGGGAGTTTATGGCTACACCTTC.

V and J are TRBV5-4 and TRBJ2-7; TRBD1 agrees at 11 bases. This CDR3 has 16 residues. The germline V gene has CDR1 SGHNT and CDR2 YYREEE (reference sequence). J lost 2 bases, V lost 0 bases, and 4 bases had no gene match. As DNA, the CDR3 is TGTGCCAGCAGCTTGGGGGCGGGACAGGGGGCCTACGAGCAGTACTTC. Translation: CASSLGAGQGAYEQYF.

The chain has TRBV2 and TRBJ1-5; D may be TRBD1 (5 bases). The CDR3 is 15 residues long. CDR1 SNHLY and CDR2 FYNNEI come from the germline V gene. V lost 4 bases, J lost 1 base, and 11 bases lay in between. CDR3 coding DNA: TGTGCCAGCAGTGTGGCAGGGCGAAGCAATCAGCCCCAGCATTTT. Its protein product is CASSVAGRSNQPQHF.

The rearrangement uses TRBV4-2 and TRBJ2-3; 12 nucleotides align to TRBD2. CDR3 length equals 17 residues. Per the germline V gene, CDR1 is LGHNA and CDR2 is YNFKEQ. The ends lost 4 bases at V and 0 bases at J; junction bases unmatched: 5. The DNA for the CDR3 is TGTGCCAGCAGCCCAGGACTAGCGGGGTGGAGCACAGATACGCAGTATTTT. It specifies CASSPGLAGWSTDTQYF.

This clone was seen only once. The chain employs TRBV19 and TRBJ2-2, with 7 bases that match TRBD1. The CDR3 sequence is 16 residues long. Germline trimming cut 2 bases from V and 2 bases from J; bases unmatched to any gene: 5. Per germline, CDR1 LNHDA and CDR2 SQIVND (reference sequence). CDR3 bases: TGTGCCAGTAGTATAAGGGACAGAATTAACACCGGGGAGCTGTTTTTT. Its protein product is CASSIRDRINTGELFF.

This chain joins TRBV6-5 and TRBJ2-1; TRBD2 aligns across 9 bases. Looked up from germline, CDR1 is MNHEY and CDR2 is SVGAGI. With V trimmed by 2 bases and J by 3 bases, 5 bases remained unmatched. The CDR3 sequence is 16 residues long. CDR3 in amino acids: CASSYASGGFYNEQFF. For the CDR3, the DNA is TGTGCCAGCAGTTACGCCAGCGGGGGGTTCTACAATGAGCAGTTCTTC.

The CDR3 protein is CASSSFFAGGYTDTQYF. The CDR3 DNA follows: TGTGCCAGCAGCTCCTTTTTTGCGGGAGGGTACACAGATACGCAGTATTTT. This chain connects TRBV11-2 to TRBJ2-3; 9 bases match TRBD2. The CDR3 spans 17 residues. The trim removed 4 bases at V and 2 bases at J, leaving 10 bases unmatched. CDR1 and CDR2 from the germline V gene are SGHAT and FQNNGV.

The chain recombines TRBV4-2 with TRBJ2-5, with TRBD2 matching 13 bases. This CDR3 has 19 residues. The germline V gene has CDR1 LGHNA and CDR2 YNFKEQ. V lost 0 bases, J lost 5 bases, and 12 bases stayed unmatched. The CDR3 bases are TGTGCCAGCAGCCAAGAGAGGGTCGGACTAGCGGGAGCACCGGAGACCCAGTACTTC. Its protein is CASSQERVGLAGAPETQYF.

This chain connects TRBV7-5 to TRBJ2-1; the table gives TRBD2 as D, unverified against the DNA. TRBV7-5 is termed a pseudogene. This CDR3 contains 16 residues. The CDR3 DNA reads as TGTGCCAGAAGCTATGGACTAGCGGGAGTCTACAATGAGCAGTTCTTC. Its protein product is CARSYGLAGVYNEQFF.

J is TRBJ1-1 and V is TRBV6-5, with unresolved D. The V end was cut by 3 bases, the J end by 1 base, with 6 bases between. The CDR3 is 13 amino acids. The germline gives CDR1 MNHEY, CDR2 SVGAGI. CDR3 DNA sequence: TGTGCCAGCAGTTATAGCTGGAACACTGAAGCTTTCTTT. Its translation is CASSYSWNTEAFF.

The rearrangement uses TRBV21-1 and TRBJ1-2; the DNA was not used to check the table's D call, TRBD1. TRBV21-1 is a recognized pseudogene. The CDR3 extends over 14 amino acids. CDR3 DNA: TGTGCCAGCAGCCGGGACAGGGGGAACTATGGCTACACCTTC. Its translation is CASSRDRGNYGYTF.

The chain uses TRBV5-4 and TRBJ2-2; TRBD2 matches at 11 bases. The CDR3 totals 16 residues. Germline values: CDR1 SGHNT, CDR2 YYREEE (reference sequence). V lost 4 bases and J lost 7; bases outside the gene matches: 9. CDR3 amino acids: CASSPRLAGGGGELFF. Here the CDR3 DNA reads TGTGCCAGCAGCCCCCGGCTAGCGGGAGGTGGCGGGGAGCTGTTTTTT.

The genes are TRBV11-2 and TRBJ2-1, with 9 nucleotides matching TRBD2. Germline lookup yields CDR1 SGHAT and CDR2 FQNNGV. J lost 3 bases, V lost 4 bases, and 10 bases had no gene match. The CDR3 loop spans 17 amino acids. The CDR3 nucleotides read TGTGCCAGCAGCTGGCGGGAGGGTTCTAGCTTCTACAATGAGCAGTTCTTC. As protein: CASSWREGSSFYNEQFF. Full variable domain (remainder filled in from reference TRBV11-2 and TRBJ2-1): EAGVAQSPRYKIIEKRQSVAFWCNPISGHATLYWYQQILGQGPKLLIQFQNNGVVDDSQLPKDRFSAERLKGVDSTLKIQPAKLEDSAVYLCASSWREGSSFYNEQFFGPGTRLTVL.